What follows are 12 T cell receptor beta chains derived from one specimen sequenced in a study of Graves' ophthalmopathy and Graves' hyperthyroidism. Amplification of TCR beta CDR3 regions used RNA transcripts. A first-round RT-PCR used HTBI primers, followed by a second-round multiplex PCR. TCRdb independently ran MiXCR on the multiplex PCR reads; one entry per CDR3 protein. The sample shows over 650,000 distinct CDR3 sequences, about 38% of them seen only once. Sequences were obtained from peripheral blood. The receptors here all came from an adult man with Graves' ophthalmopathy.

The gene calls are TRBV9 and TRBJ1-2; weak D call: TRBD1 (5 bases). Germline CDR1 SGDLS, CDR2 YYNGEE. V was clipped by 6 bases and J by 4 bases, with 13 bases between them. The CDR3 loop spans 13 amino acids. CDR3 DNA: TGTGCCAGCACGCCCGGGGCGGGCTATGGCTACACCTTC. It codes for CASTPGAGYGYTF.

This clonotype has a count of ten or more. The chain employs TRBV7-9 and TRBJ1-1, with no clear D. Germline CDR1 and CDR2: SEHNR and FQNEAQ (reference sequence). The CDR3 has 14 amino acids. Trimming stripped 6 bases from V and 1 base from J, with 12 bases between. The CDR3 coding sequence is TGTGCCAGCAGTCACCCGGGAGGGAACACTGAAGCTTTCTTT. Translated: CASSHPGGNTEAFF.

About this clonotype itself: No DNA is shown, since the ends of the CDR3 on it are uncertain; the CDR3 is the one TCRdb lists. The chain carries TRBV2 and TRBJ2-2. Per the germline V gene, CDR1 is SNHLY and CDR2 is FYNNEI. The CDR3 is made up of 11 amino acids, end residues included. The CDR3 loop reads CASSDQGSCFF.

Here the CDR3 DNA reads TGTGCCAGCAGATCTGAGGCGAGCACAGATACGCAGTATTTT. This sequence encodes CASRSEASTDTQYF. The chain combines TRBV7-9 with TRBJ2-3; D unresolved. The CDR3 totals 14 residues. V gave up 6 bases and J gave up 0 bases, with 10 bases separating them. From germline, CDR1 is SEHNR and CDR2 FQNEAQ (reference sequence).

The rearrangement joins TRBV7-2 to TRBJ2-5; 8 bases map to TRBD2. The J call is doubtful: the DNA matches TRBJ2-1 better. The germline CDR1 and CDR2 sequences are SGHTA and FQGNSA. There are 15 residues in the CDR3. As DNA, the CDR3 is TGTGCCAGCAGCTTAGTTTTCGGGGGGGCTCGTGAGCAGTTCTTC. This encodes CASSLVFGGAREQFF.

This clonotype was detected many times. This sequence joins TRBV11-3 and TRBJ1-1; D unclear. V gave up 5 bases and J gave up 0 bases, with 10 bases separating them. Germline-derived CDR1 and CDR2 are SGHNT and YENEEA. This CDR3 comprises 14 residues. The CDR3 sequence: CASSRVALNTEAFF. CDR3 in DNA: TGTGCCAGCAGCCGGGTTGCCTTGAACACTGAAGCTTTCTTT.

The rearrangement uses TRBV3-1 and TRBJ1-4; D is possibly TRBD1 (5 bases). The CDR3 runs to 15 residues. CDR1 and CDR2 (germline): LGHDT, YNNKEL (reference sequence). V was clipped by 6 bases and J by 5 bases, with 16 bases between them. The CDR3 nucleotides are TGTGCCAGCAGTCAATCCGGGACCTTAAATGAAAAACTGTTTTTT. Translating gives CASSQSGTLNEKLFF.

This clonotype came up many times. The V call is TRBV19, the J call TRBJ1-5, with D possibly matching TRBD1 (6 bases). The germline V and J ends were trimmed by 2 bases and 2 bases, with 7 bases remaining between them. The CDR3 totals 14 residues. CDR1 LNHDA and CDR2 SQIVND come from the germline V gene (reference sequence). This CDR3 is CASSIRQGNQPQHF. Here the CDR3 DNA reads TGTGCCAGTAGTATAAGACAGGGCAATCAGCCCCAGCATTTT.

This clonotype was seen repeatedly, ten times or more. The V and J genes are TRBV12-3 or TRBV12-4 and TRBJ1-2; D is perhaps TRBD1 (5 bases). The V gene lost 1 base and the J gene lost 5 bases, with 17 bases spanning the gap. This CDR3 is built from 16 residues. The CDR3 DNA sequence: TGTGCCAGCAGTTTAGAGGGTCCGGGGCAAAGATATGGCTACACCTTC. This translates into CASSLEGPGQRYGYTF.

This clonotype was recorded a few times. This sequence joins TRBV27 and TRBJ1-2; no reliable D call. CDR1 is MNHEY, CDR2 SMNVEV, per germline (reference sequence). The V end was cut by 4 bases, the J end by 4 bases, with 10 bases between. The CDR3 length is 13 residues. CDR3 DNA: TGTGCCAGCAGTTCTTCAGCGGCCTATGGCTACACCTTC. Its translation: CASSSSAAYGYTF.

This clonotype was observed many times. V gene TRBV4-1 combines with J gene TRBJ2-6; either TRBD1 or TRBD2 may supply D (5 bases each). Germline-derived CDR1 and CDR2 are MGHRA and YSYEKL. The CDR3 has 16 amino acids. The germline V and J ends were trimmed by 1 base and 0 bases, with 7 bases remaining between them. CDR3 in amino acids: CASSQVRGSGANVLTF. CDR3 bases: TGCGCCAGCAGCCAAGTGAGGGGCTCTGGGGCCAACGTCCTGACTTTC.

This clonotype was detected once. CDR3 nucleotides: TGTGCCAGCAGCGTATGGGCAGCGTGGGGTGAGCAGTTCTTC. Translation: CASSVWAAWGEQFF. The chain has TRBV9 and TRBJ2-1; D not resolved. This CDR3 contains 14 residues. Germline CDR1 is SGDLS and CDR2 is YYNGEE. V was shortened by 1 base and J by 9 bases, with 14 bases between the two germline ends.